This T cell receptor (beta chain) was retrieved from a study of blood T cell repertoires in COVID-19. About the study: There were acute and convalescent COVID-19 samples, and they came from the United States, Italy and Spain. PBMCs, B-cell-depleted T cells, or T cells provided the cDNA or gDNA that made up the material.

This CDR3 has 13 amino acids. Between the trimmed V and J ends, which lost 4 bases and 2 bases, there was a span of 9 bases. The germline CDR1 and CDR2 sequences are SGHRS and YFSETQ. This table comes from immunoSEQ multiplex PCR, and its TCRdb copy is limited to in-frame clones, with some not included. The sample holds a few hundred thousand clones, around 87% seen once. In regard to this clone: This specimen includes other DNA sequences encoding the same CDR3.

The J gene is TRBJ1-2, the V gene TRBV5-1; possible D gene TRBD1, 6 bases. Sequencing input: PBMCs or T cells enriched from blood (not recorded which). The TCR sequence derives from a middle-aged man in a cohort exposed to, infected with or recovered from COVID-19 (not recorded which). The CDR3 loop reads CASSPGQNYGYTF. The CDR3 bases are TGCGCCAGCAGCCCAGGACAGAACTATGGCTACACCTTC.